This is a list of T cell receptor beta chains from one sample in a study of shared clonotypes between healthy human individuals. Data came from immunoSEQ multiplex PCR; TCRdb stores just in-frame clones and leaves some out. The repertoire holds some 1.5 million clones, with around 97% as singletons. The sequenced material came from naive CD4+ T cells sorted from blood. These receptor sequences come from a man aged 25 to 40 in good health. The CDR3 runs from the conserved cysteine through the conserved F or W. A D gene is named only where the DNA matches it firmly. A row's size may be missing; if present it is once, few, many or a size class.

D	V	length	size	J	DNA	CDR3
-	TRBV6-6	15	-	TRBJ2-2	TGTGCCAGCAGTTACTTCTCGCCGTTCCTCGGGGAGCTGTTTTTT	CASSYFSPFLGELFF
-	TRBV28	15	-	TRBJ2-7	TGTGCCAGCACCCCGGGGGCAGGGAAGGCCTACGAGCAGTACTTC	CASTPGAGKAYEQYF
TRBD2	TRBV6-1	14	-	TRBJ2-1	TGTGCCAGCAGTGCGGGAGGCTCCTACAATGAGCAGTTCTTC	CASSAGGSYNEQFF
-	TRBV7-8	13	-	TRBJ2-1	TGTGCCAGCAGCTCCCCGAGGGTCAATGAGCAGTTCTTC	CASSSPRVNEQFF
-	TRBV23-1	13	-	TRBJ1-4	TGCGCCAGCAGTCATGGGGTCTATGAAAAACTGTTTTTT	CASSHGVYEKLFF
-	TRBV5-1	14	-	TRBJ2-5	TGCGCCAGCAGCTTCGGAGGGGCCCAAGAGACCCAGTACTTC	CASSFGGAQETQYF
-	TRBV7-2	15	once	TRBJ1-5	TGTGCCAGCAGCTTAACTACATCAGGGATTCAGCCCCAGCATTTT	CASSLTTSGIQPQHF
-	TRBV10-3	14	-	TRBJ2-3	TGTGCCATCAGTGACGCGGCTACCACAGATACGCAGTATTTT	CAISDAATTDTQYF
-	TRBV7-2	13	-	TRBJ2-1	TGTGCCAGCAGCCAAAATCCCTACAATGAGCAGTTCTTC	CASSQNPYNEQFF
-	TRBV4-1	15	once	TRBJ1-2	TGCGCCAGCAGCCAAGTCCCGGGACAACACTATGGCTACACCTTC	CASSQVPGQHYGYTF
-	TRBV18	16	-	TRBJ1-5	TGTGCCAGCTCACCGGGAGTTGGCAGAGACAATCAGCCCCAGCATTTT	CASSPGVGRDNQPQHF
-	TRBV6-6	14	-	TRBJ2-7	TGTGCCAGCAGTTACCCCGGGAGTTCCTACGAGCAGTACTTC	CASSYPGSSYEQYF
-	TRBV5-1	12	-	TRBJ2-1	TGCGCCAGCAGCTTTTTAAATAATGAGCAGTTCTTC	CASSFLNNEQFF
TRBD2	TRBV5-4	15	-	TRBJ2-7	TGTGCCAGCAGCCCCGGGACTAGCGCTACCTACGAGCAGTACTTC	CASSPGTSATYEQYF
-	TRBV25-1	15	-	TRBJ1-1	TGTGCCAGCCGACCACCCGTAGACAGGACCGGGGAAGCTTTCTTT	CASRPPVDRTGEAFF
-	TRBV5-6	15	-	TRBJ1-1	TGTGCCAGCAGCGTGACCGGGATCATGAACACTGAAGCTTTCTTT	CASSVTGIMNTEAFF
TRBD2	TRBV2	13	-	TRBJ2-5	TGTGCCAGCGCAGGACTAGCGGAAGAGACCCAGTACTTC	CASAGLAEETQYF
-	TRBV5-8	14	-	TRBJ2-7	TGTGCCAGCAGCTTCCCCAGAGTACCCTACGAGCAGTACTTC	CASSFPRVPYEQYF
TRBD2	TRBV7-2	17	-	TRBJ2-1	TGTGCCAGCAGCACCCATGGACTAGCGGGAGGGTACAATGAGCAGTTCTTC	CASSTHGLAGGYNEQFF
-	TRBV29-1	12	-	TRBJ1-2	TGCAGCGTTGAGGACCAGAGCTATGGCTACACCTTC	CSVEDQSYGYTF
-	TRBV28	13	-	TRBJ2-7	TGTGCCAGCGGCTTTGTGAATACCTACGAGCAGTACTTC	CASGFVNTYEQYF
TRBD2	TRBV9	14	-	TRBJ2-1	TGTGCCAGCAGCGTGGCTAGCGGGACGAATGAGCAGTTCTTC	CASSVASGTNEQFF
TRBD2	TRBV6-6	15	-	TRBJ2-1	TGTGCCAGCAGCCTTTCTAGCGGGAGGGTAAATGAGCAGTTCTTC	CASSLSSGRVNEQFF
TRBD1	TRBV28	14	-	TRBJ1-5	TGTGCCAGCAGTCGGACAGGCCACCTTTCGCCCCAGCATTTT	CASSRTGHLSPQHF
-	TRBV25-1	13	-	TRBJ2-2	TGTGCCAGCAGTGGCCGAGGGACCGGGGAGCTGTTTTTT	CASSGRGTGELFF
-	TRBV7-9	16	once	TRBJ1-1	TGTGCCAGCAGCTTAGGTAAAGGGGCCGTTGAGTATGAAGCTTTCTTT	CASSLGKGAVEYEAFF
-	TRBV12-5	12	-	TRBJ1-5	TGTGCTAGTGGTTTGGAGTCGGGGCCCCAGCATTTT	CASGLESGPQHF
TRBD1	TRBV9	14	-	TRBJ1-4	TGTGCCAGCAGCGTAGCCGACAGGGTTGGAAAACTGTTTTTT	CASSVADRVGKLFF
TRBD2	TRBV5-1	15	-	TRBJ2-1	TGCGCCAGCAGCTTGCTGACTAGCCCTAACAATGAGCAGTTCTTC	CASSLLTSPNNEQFF
-	TRBV5-5	15	-	TRBJ1-5	TGTGCCAGCAGCTTCGGGGTGGTCGATGATCAGCCCCAGCATTTT	CASSFGVVDDQPQHF
TRBD2	TRBV19	15	-	TRBJ2-1	TGTGCCAGTAGACTAGCGGGAGATCTTACCAATGAGCAGTTCTTC	CASRLAGDLTNEQFF
-	TRBV5-4	14	once	TRBJ2-4	TGTGCCAGCAGTTTCACAGGAGCGGCGGACATTCAGTACTTC	CASSFTGAADIQYF
TRBD1	TRBV5-1	11	-	TRBJ2-1	TGCGCCAGCAGCCTAGGACAGGGGGAGTTCTTC	CASSLGQGEFF
-	TRBV29-1	11	few	TRBJ1-2	TGCAGCGTTGGGGGCGGTTATGGCTACACCTTC	CSVGGGYGYTF
-	TRBV28	14	-	TRBJ2-7	TGTGCCAGCAGGACCCCAGGGATTCGGTACGAGCAGTACTTC	CASRTPGIRYEQYF
-	TRBV20-1	11	-	TRBJ2-1	TGCAGTGCTTATAGGGGCAATGAGCAGTTCTTC	CSAYRGNEQFF
TRBD1	TRBV6-5	15	once	TRBJ2-7	TGTGCCAGCAGTACTACCGGGACAGGTCCTTACGAGCAGTACTTC	CASSTTGTGPYEQYF
-	TRBV29-1	12	-	TRBJ1-2	TGCAGCGTTGAAATTCAGGGTCTTGGCTACACCTTC	CSVEIQGLGYTF
-	TRBV29-1	13	-	TRBJ1-5	TGCAGCTTTTCTGAGGGTCTGGGTCAGCCCCAGCATTTT	CSFSEGLGQPQHF
TRBD1	TRBV9	14	-	TRBJ1-2	TGTGCCAGCAGCAAGCGACAGGGGTTGGAGGGCTACACCTTC	CASSKRQGLEGYTF
-	TRBV2	15	-	TRBJ2-2	TGTGCCAGCAGCCCCCAACAGGTAGACACCGGGGAGCTGTTTTTT	CASSPQQVDTGELFF
TRBD1	TRBV5-6	16	-	TRBJ1-4	TGTGCCAGCAGCTTGGAGAGGGGGCGAACTAATGAAAAACTGTTTTTT	CASSLERGRTNEKLFF
-	TRBV11-2	16	-	TRBJ1-2	TGTGCCAGCAGCCAAACTGGAGGAAAGGGGTTAGGGGGCTACACCTTC	CASSQTGGKGLGGYTF
TRBD1	TRBV7-9	15	-	TRBJ1-2	TGTGCCAGCAGCGGCAAGGGACAGTCCTCTAGGGGCTACACCTTC	CASSGKGQSSRGYTF
-	TRBV10-2	14	-	TRBJ2-6	TGCGCCAGCACCATCCACTCTGGGGCCAACGTCCTGACTTTC	CASTIHSGANVLTF
TRBD2	TRBV5-1	15	-	TRBJ2-3	TGCGCCAGCAGCCCCGGACTAGCCAGGACAGATACGCAGTATTTT	CASSPGLARTDTQYF
-	TRBV7-8	13	-	TRBJ2-2	TGTGCCAGCAGCTTAGCGTCGATCGGGGAGCTGTTTTTT	CASSLASIGELFF
-	TRBV7-2	15	-	TRBJ2-2	TGTGCCAGCAGCTTTCCGACAGGCAACACCGGGGAGCTGTTTTTT	CASSFPTGNTGELFF
TRBD2	TRBV7-9	15	once	TRBJ2-1	TGTGCCAGCGGTACACTAGCGTCGTCCTACAATGAGCAGTTCTTC	CASGTLASSYNEQFF
-	TRBV6-7	17	-	TRBJ1-3	TGTGCCAGCAGTTACGGGCTCAGGGCGATCTCTGGAAACACCATATATTTT	CASSYGLRAISGNTIYF
TRBD2	TRBV6-5	16	-	TRBJ2-2	TGTGCCAGCAGTTTAAGACTAGCGGGAGGCACCGGGGAGCTGTTTTTT	CASSLRLAGGTGELFF
TRBD2	TRBV10-3	15	-	TRBJ2-2	TGTGCCATCGCCCCAACTAGCGGGAACACCGGGGAGCTGTTTTTT	CAIAPTSGNTGELFF